The 4 T cell receptor beta chains below all came from one sample that was sequenced in a study of shared clonotypes between healthy human individuals (dated by TCRdb to between 2020 and 2021). Library prep was done by the immunoSEQ multiplex PCR assay. Drawn from immuneACCESS, this table holds only the in-frame rearrangements with V and J called that TCRdb kept. Clones are partly lost; checked studies trace under half to an unresolved V gene and leave the rest unexplained. Counted in this sample were roughly 2.1 million clones; around 93% of them appeared once. 1.5% to 2% of the sample comes from the top ten. CD8 naive samples were obtained by positive selection for CCR7 among CD45RO-negative cells, yielding a CD45RA+CCR7+ population from which TemRA cells were excluded. Input material: naive CD8+ T cells from PBMCs. Sample cell subset or site, as interpreted from the label and publication: CD45RA+CCR7+. These receptors originate from a man in his late teens or twenties in good health. Some clones in this sample may be carry-over from other donors' samples.

The chain employs TRBV7-9 and TRBJ2-7, with 7 bases fitting TRBD1. In germline, CDR1 is SEHNR, CDR2 FQNEAQ (reference sequence). This CDR3 region has 16 residues. Losses at the gene ends were 3 bases for V and 5 bases for J; bases not matched to a gene: 13. In DNA form, the CDR3 reads TGTGCCAGCAGCTTTTTGCCTCTCGACAGGGACCACGAGCAGTACTTC. The encoded protein is CASSFLPLDRDHEQYF.

V and J are TRBV2 and TRBJ2-5; D not resolved. Germline CDR1 is SNHLY and CDR2 is FYNNEI. V lost 3 bases and J lost 2, with 10 bases in between. This CDR3 has 14 amino acids. CDR3 coding DNA: TGTGCCAGCAGTGACCTCAGCAGTCAAGAGACCCAGTACTTC. It translates to CASSDLSSQETQYF. The full variable domain, its missing parts supplied by reference TRBV2 and TRBJ2-5, is EPEVTQTPSHQVTQMGQEVILRCVPISNHLYFYWYRQILGQKVEFLVSFYNNEISEKSEIFDDQFSVERPDGSNFTLKIRSTKLEDSAMYFCASSDLSSQETQYFGPGTRLLVL.

This clone was observed a few times. This chain connects TRBV11-3 to TRBJ1-5; 9 nucleotides match TRBD1. CDR1 and CDR2 (germline): SGHNT, YENEEA. V gave up 5 bases and J gave up 7 bases; unmatched junction bases: 6. The CDR3 runs 14 residues. This CDR3 is CASSTTGGLQPQHF. The CDR3 nucleotides read TGTGCCAGCAGCACTACAGGGGGCTTACAGCCCCAGCATTTT.

A note on this clone: A read error may account for a junction end that differs from germline. J is TRBJ2-5 and V is TRBV7-9; 9 bases agree with TRBD2. TRBJ2-7 matches the DNA end more closely, so the J call is doubtful. The CDR3 has 14 residues. Germline CDR1 reads SEHNR; CDR2 reads FQNEAQ (reference sequence). The CDR3 bases are TGTGCCAGCAGGTTAGCGGGAGACGAGTACGAGCAGTACTTC. It specifies CASRLAGDEYEQYF.